This T cell receptor beta chain appears in the sequencing data of a study of blood T cell repertoires in COVID-19. Study-wide context: COVID-19 samples from acute and convalescent phases originated in the United States, Italy and Spain. The cDNA or gDNA used as material had been derived from T cells, B-cell-depleted T cells, or PBMCs.

Study processing details: Amplification of reference gene primers was used by the study to estimate nucleated cell counts. TCRdb keeps only in-frame clones here, not all; method: immunoSEQ multiplex PCR. V and J calls and clone size are those listed in that table; D and trimming were worked out from the DNA. The repertoire holds a few hundred thousand clones, with roughly 87% as singletons. The CDR3 consists of 15 residues. Germline V gene sequence: CDR1 SGHRS, CDR2 YFSETQ. Trimming removed 4 bases from V and 3 bases from J; junction bases left unmatched: 3. The rearrangement joins TRBV5-1 to TRBJ2-7; 14 nucleotides line up with TRBD2. The clonotype comes from a man in his late teens or twenties with active or convalescent COVID-19. The sample comprised peripheral blood. CDR3 DNA: TGCGCCAGCAGCGAGGGACTAGCGGGGGTCTACGAGCAGTACTTC. Translation gives CASSEGLAGVYEQYF.